Shown below are 8 T cell receptor beta chains from a single sample sequenced in a study of cytomegalovirus exposure and HLA in healthy donors. Sequencing used immunoSEQ multiplex PCR; TCRdb keeps in-frame clones, though not all of them. Of 220,000 or so clones in the sample, approximately 88% are singletons; the top ten hold over 12%. Input material: PBMCs. These receptors were collected from a woman aged 25-40 years in good health and CMV-seropositive.

The chain carries TRBV9 and TRBJ1-1, with D maybe TRBD1 (5 bases). The CDR3 loop spans 16 amino acids. CDR1 and CDR2 from the germline V gene are SGDLS and YYNGEE. The germline V and J ends were trimmed by 0 bases and 5 bases, with 17 bases remaining between them. CDR3 residues: CASSVASGWGKTEAFF. CDR3 sequence (DNA): TGTGCCAGCAGCGTAGCTAGTGGCTGGGGGAAGACTGAAGCTTTCTTT.

The gene calls are TRBV7-9 and TRBJ2-3, with D perhaps being TRBD1 or TRBD2 (5 bases each). The CDR3 consists of 16 residues. CDR1 and CDR2 (germline): SEHNR, FQNEAQ (reference sequence). Trimming left V 1 base short and J 5 bases short, with 16 bases between. The CDR3, as DNA: TGTGCCAGCAGCTTAGAGGTGTTTGTGAGGGGAGATACGCAGTATTTT. This gives the protein CASSLEVFVRGDTQYF.

The V and J genes are TRBV6-5 and TRBJ1-4; TRBD1 matches at 7 bases. This CDR3 comprises 14 residues. The trim removed 5 bases at V and 5 bases at J, leaving 5 bases unmatched. Germline V CDR1 and CDR2: MNHEY, SVGAGI. The CDR3 loop is CASSTGAANEKLFF. CDR3 in DNA: TGTGCCAGCAGTACAGGGGCGGCGAATGAAAAACTGTTTTTT.

This rearrangement joins TRBV11-1 to TRBJ2-1, with D tentatively TRBD2 (6 bases). V was cut by 4 bases and J by 3 bases, with 13 bases left in between. CDR1 is SGHAT and CDR2 is FQDESV in the germline V gene (reference sequence). The length of the CDR3 is 15 residues. CDR3 DNA: TGTGCCAGCAGCTCACCTAGCGAGAACTACAATGAGCAGTTCTTC. Its protein product is CASSSPSENYNEQFF.

Note on this clone: Other DNA sequences of this sample code for an identical CDR3. The rearrangement joins TRBV4-1 to TRBJ2-1, with TRBD2 matching over 15 bases. Germline values: CDR1 MGHRA, CDR2 YSYEKL. Trimming at V came to 4 bases and at J to 8 bases, leaving 3 bases not matched to a gene. The CDR3 covers 15 residues. CDR3 sequence reads: CASSPGLAGGDEQFF. As DNA, the CDR3 is TGCGCCAGCAGCCCAGGACTAGCGGGAGGGGATGAGCAGTTCTTC.

The chain has TRBV28 and TRBJ1-2; a possible D gene is TRBD1 (5 bases). The germline gives CDR1 MDHEN, CDR2 SYDVKM. The CDR3 has 14 amino acids. V was cut by 10 bases and J by 2 bases, with 17 bases left in between. The chain's CDR3 is CATYPRASNYGYTF. CDR3 coding DNA: TGTGCCACGTACCCCAGGGCATCCAACTATGGCTACACCTTC.

The rearrangement links TRBV27 to TRBJ1-5; D is ambiguous. Germline values: CDR1 MNHEY, CDR2 SMNVEV (reference sequence). The CDR3 runs 14 residues. The V end was cut by 2 bases, the J end by 3 bases, with 8 bases between. The chain's CDR3 is CASSLGRNNQPQHF. CDR3 DNA: TGTGCCAGCAGTTTAGGACGGAACAATCAGCCCCAGCATTTT.

The rearrangement uses TRBV2 and TRBJ2-7; no clear D gene. The CDR3 spans 14 residues. The germline V gene has CDR1 SNHLY and CDR2 FYNNEI. Trimming left V 7 bases short and J 2 bases short, with 15 bases between. The DNA of the CDR3 is TGTGCCAGCACGATCCGAGACGGAACCTACGAGCAGTACTTC. Residues: CASTIRDGTYEQYF. The whole variable domain, remainder taken from reference TRBV2 and TRBJ2-7, is EPEVTQTPSHQVTQMGQEVILRCVPISNHLYFYWYRQILGQKVEFLVSFYNNEISEKSEIFDDQFSVERPDGSNFTLKIRSTKLEDSAMYFCASTIRDGTYEQYFGPGTRLTVT.